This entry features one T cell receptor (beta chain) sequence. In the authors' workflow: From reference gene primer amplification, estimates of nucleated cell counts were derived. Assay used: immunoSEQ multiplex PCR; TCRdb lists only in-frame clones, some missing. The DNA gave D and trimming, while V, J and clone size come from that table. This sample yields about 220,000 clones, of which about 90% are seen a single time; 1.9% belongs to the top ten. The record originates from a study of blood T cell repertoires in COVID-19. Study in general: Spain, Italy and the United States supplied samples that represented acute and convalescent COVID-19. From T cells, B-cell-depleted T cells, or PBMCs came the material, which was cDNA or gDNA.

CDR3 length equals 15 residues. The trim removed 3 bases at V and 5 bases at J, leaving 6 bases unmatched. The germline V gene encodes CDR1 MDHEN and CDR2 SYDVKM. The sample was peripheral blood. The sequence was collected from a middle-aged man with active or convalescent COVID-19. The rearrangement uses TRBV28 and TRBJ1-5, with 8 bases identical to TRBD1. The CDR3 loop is CASSFGQGGHQPQHF. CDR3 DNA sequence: TGTGCCAGCAGTTTCGGACAGGGAGGGCATCAGCCCCAGCATTTT.